This T cell receptor beta chain is drawn from a study of tumor-infiltrating lymphocytes in oesophageal squamous cell carcinoma. There are many counts of this clonotype. A single record per CDR3 protein comes from TCRdb applying MiXCR to the PCR reads. The sample lists under 20,000 distinct CDR3 sequences; about 50% were seen once. V gave up 6 bases and J gave up 3 bases; unmatched junction bases: 11. The CDR3 is 16 amino acids. Per germline, CDR1 MNHEY and CDR2 SMNVEV (reference sequence). The specimen sequenced was esophageal tumor tissue. V usage is TRBV27 and J usage is TRBJ2-1, with 7 bases identical to TRBD1. The source of this sequence is a male donor with esophageal squamous cell carcinoma. CDR3 protein: CASSLGGQAFYNEQFF. For the CDR3, the DNA is TGTGCCAGCAGCCTAGGAGGACAGGCGTTCTACAATGAGCAGTTCTTC.